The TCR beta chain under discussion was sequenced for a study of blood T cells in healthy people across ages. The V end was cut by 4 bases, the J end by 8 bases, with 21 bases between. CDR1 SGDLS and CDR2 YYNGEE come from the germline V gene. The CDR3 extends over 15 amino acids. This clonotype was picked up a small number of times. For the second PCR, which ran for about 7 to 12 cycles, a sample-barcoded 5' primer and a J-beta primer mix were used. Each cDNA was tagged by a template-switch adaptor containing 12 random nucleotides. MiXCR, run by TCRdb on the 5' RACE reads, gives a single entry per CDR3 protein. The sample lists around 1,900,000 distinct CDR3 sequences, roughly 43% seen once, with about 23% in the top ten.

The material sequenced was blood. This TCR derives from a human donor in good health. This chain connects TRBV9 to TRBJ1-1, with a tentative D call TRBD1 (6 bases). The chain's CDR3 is CASSFSSAGGSEAFF. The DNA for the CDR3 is TGTGCCAGCAGCTTCAGTTCGGCCGGGGGCAGCGAAGCTTTCTTT.